This T cell receptor (beta chain) stems from a study of blood T cell repertoires in COVID-19. For the study at large: From the United States, Italy and Spain came samples of acute and convalescent COVID-19. Nucleic acid was either cDNA or gDNA, and it came from T cells, B-cell-depleted T cells, or PBMCs.

Original handling: Amplification from reference gene primers served as the basis for estimated nucleated cell counts. Here immunoSEQ multiplex PCR was the method, and the copy in TCRdb shows in-frame clones only, minus some. That table supplies the V and J calls and clone size; D and trimming were determined from the DNA. The table shows roughly 60,000 clones, with 65% to 90% occurring only once. This clone has just a few counts. The CDR3 contains 13 residues. CDR1 is MNHEY and CDR2 is SVGEGT in the germline V gene. The V and J ends lost 0 bases and 6 bases, in that order; junction bases with no gene match: 1.

This receptor was identified in a human donor in a cohort sampled during active COVID-19. Sequences were obtained from peripheral blood. The rearrangement links TRBV6-2 or TRBV6-3 to TRBJ1-2; 7 bases align to TRBD1. The CDR3 region is CASSYSTGDGYTF. CDR3 nucleotide sequence: TGTGCCAGCAGTTACTCCACAGGGGATGGCTACACCTTC.